This TCR beta chain was captured by sequencing in a study of low-dose radiotherapy and immunotherapy resistance in tumors. TRAV- and TRBV-specific primers primed first-strand cDNA, covering alpha and beta chains. It was with a constant-region primer and a V-primer adapter that TCRs were amplified over approximately 18 PCR cycles. mRNA, once isolated, was amplified by in vitro transcription. TCRdb reanalysed the reads using MiXCR and keeps one entry per CDR3 protein. The sample holds under 90,000 distinct CDR3 sequences; roughly 31% are singletons and the top ten take around 10%. This CDR3 spans 12 amino acids. V was cut by 8 bases and J by 8 bases, with 13 bases left in between. Per the germline V gene, CDR1 is ENHRY and CDR2 is SYGVKD. Sample time point: before trial treatment.

This clonotype was sampled from a female donor with ovarian cancer. The V call is TRBV10-3, the J call TRBJ2-1; D uncertain. The material sequenced was PBMCs, taken before treatment. In DNA form, the CDR3 reads TGTGCCATCGAAGACGGGTTCTATGAGCAGTTCTTC. Translating it yields CAIEDGFYEQFF.